This TCR beta chain is drawn from a study of blood T cell repertoires in COVID-19. Background on the study: The origin of the acute and convalescent COVID-19 samples was the United States, Italy and Spain. PBMCs, B-cell-depleted T cells, or T cells were the source of the cDNA or gDNA that made up the material.

In the study's own analysis: Counts of nucleated cells, estimated from reference gene primer amplification, were obtained. The data were produced by immunoSEQ multiplex PCR, yet TCRdb's version contains in-frame clones alone and is incomplete. V and J calls and clone size are as listed in that table; D and trimming were resolved from the DNA. The profile shows 200,000 to 300,000 clones, less than 90% of them singletons. Trimming left V 5 bases short and J 8 bases short, with 18 bases between. The CDR3 contains 15 residues. The germline CDR1 and CDR2 sequences are LNHDA and SQIVND (reference sequence).

The chain combines TRBV19 with TRBJ2-2; perhaps TRBD2 as D (6 bases). The TCR sequence derives from a man between 60 and 75 years old with acute or convalescent COVID-19. The sample taken for sequencing was peripheral blood. The CDR3: CASSATSTATGELFF. The CDR3 DNA follows: TGTGCCAGTAGTGCTACTAGCACTGCGACGGGGGAGCTGTTTTTT.